This entry lists 9 T cell receptor beta chains sequenced from one sample in a study of prognosis after radiotherapy for stage I lung cancer. Starting from genomic DNA, TCR beta CDR3 was amplified through two-round multiplex PCR. Primers specific to each TRBV and TRBJ gene drove first-round PCR. TCRdb re-analysed the multiplex PCR reads in MiXCR, keeping a single row per CDR3 protein. The sample shows 14,000 or so distinct CDR3 sequences, roughly 31% of them seen only once. The sample was PBMCs, taken before or after stereotactic body radiation therapy (not recorded which). Every receptor here comes from a donor aged 50 or older with non-small cell lung cancer.

A remark on this clonotype: Only one base separates this from a far larger clonotype, so it likely reflects a read error. The rearrangement uses TRBV7-8 and TRBJ2-6; the D is unclear. Germline assignment: CDR1 SGHVS and CDR2 FQNEAQ. The CDR3 sequence is 16 residues long. V lost 1 base to trimming and J lost 2 bases, with 9 bases between them. The CDR3 loop reads CASSLVRTAGANVLTF. The CDR3 DNA follows: TGTGCCAGCAGCTTAGTACGGACGGCTGGGGCCAACGTCCTGACTTTC.

This clonotype was counted at least ten times. The chain couples TRBV4-1 to TRBJ2-6; 10 nucleotides agree with TRBD2. The ends lost 5 bases at V and 3 bases at J; junction bases unmatched: 10. Germline CDR1 MGHRA, CDR2 YSYEKL. The CDR3 spans 18 residues. CDR3 sequence: CASSSTGLAGDGANVLTF. The CDR3 bases are TGCGCCAGCAGCTCTACGGGGCTAGCGGGAGATGGGGCCAACGTCCTGACTTTC.

The sample holds many counts of this clonotype. The chain joins TRBV12-3 or TRBV12-4 to TRBJ1-1; 8 positions match TRBD1. V lost 0 bases and J lost 2; bases outside the gene matches: 2. This CDR3 is 15 amino acids long. The CDR3 nucleotides are TGTGCCAGCAGTTTAGCGGGACAGGTAAACACTGAAGCTTTCTTT. It is translated as CASSLAGQVNTEAFF.

The gene calls are TRBV29-1 and TRBJ2-5, with unresolved D. CDR1 and CDR2 from the germline V gene are SQVTM and ANQGSEA. There are 11 residues in the CDR3. V lost 6 bases and J lost 10, with 15 bases in between. CDR3 protein: CSVSHGRSQYF. The CDR3 nucleotides read TGCAGCGTCTCTCACGGTAGGAGCCAGTACTTC.

This clonotype was observed at least ten times. The chain carries TRBV20-1 and TRBJ2-7; the D is unclear. Germline CDR1 is DFQATT and CDR2 is SNEGSKA (reference sequence). The CDR3 has 13 residues. V was cut by 3 bases and J by 3 bases, with 12 bases left in between. Here the CDR3 DNA reads TGCAGTGCTAGCCTTAGGTATTTCTACGAGCAGTACTTC. This sequence encodes CSASLRYFYEQYF.

This clonotype was picked up many times. This chain joins TRBV14 and TRBJ2-1; TRBD1 agrees at 9 bases. Per the germline V gene, CDR1 is SGHDN and CDR2 is FVKESK. With 2 bases clipped from V and 4 bases from J, the junction kept 9 bases outside the gene matches. The CDR3 is 17 residues long. This chain's CDR3 is CASSQKWGTGNYNEQFF. The CDR3 coding sequence is TGTGCCAGCAGCCAAAAGTGGGGGACAGGGAATTACAATGAGCAGTTCTTC. The variable domain in full, completed from reference TRBV14 and TRBJ2-1, reads EAGVTQFPSHSVIEKGQTVTLRCDPISGHDNLYWYRRVMGKEIKFLLHFVKESKQDESGMPNNRFLAERTGGTYSTLKVQPAELEDSGVYFCASSQKWGTGNYNEQFFGPGTRLTVL.

The sample holds many counts of this clonotype. The gene calls are TRBV6-5 and TRBJ1-1; 8 bases are shared with TRBD1. The junction had 2 bases not matched to a gene; V was cut back by 2 bases and J by 3 bases. Germline CDR1 is MNHEY and CDR2 is SVGAGI. The CDR3 runs to 14 residues. CDR3 protein: CASSYQGADTEAFF. The CDR3 nucleotides read TGTGCCAGCAGTTACCAGGGGGCGGACACTGAAGCTTTCTTT.

This chain links TRBV20-1 with TRBJ2-7, with D unresolved. The germline V gene has CDR1 DFQATT and CDR2 SNEGSKA (reference sequence). V lost 6 bases to trimming and J lost 3 bases, with 18 bases between them. The CDR3 spans 14 residues. CDR3: CSAPLPGSCYEQYF. In nucleotides, the CDR3 is TGCAGTGCACCTCTACCGGGCTCCTGCTACGAGCAGTACTTC.

This clonotype was seen a single time. Compared with germline, one end of the junction differs, possibly owing to a read error. This chain links TRBV6-2 or TRBV6-3 with TRBJ2-5; possible D gene TRBD1, 7 bases. Germline V gene sequence: CDR1 MNHEY, CDR2 SVGEGT. This CDR3 spans 14 amino acids. Written as DNA, the CDR3 is TGTTCCAGCAGCCGCGGACAGACCAGGGGGGCCCAGTACTTC. Encoded protein: CSSSRGQTRGAQYF.